The 20 T cell receptor beta chains in this list originate from one sample, sequenced in a study of shared clonotypes between healthy human individuals. Produced via immunoSEQ multiplex PCR; TCRdb's table is partial and in-frame only. The data contain 2 million to 2.5 million clones, almost 96% of them singletons. What was sequenced was naive CD4+ T cells sorted from blood. The subset is: CD45RA+ positively selected. These receptors were obtained from a man aged 18-30 years in good health.

V is TRBV30 and J is TRBJ2-2; D unresolved. Trimming took off 3 bases at V and 7 bases at J, with 12 bases between the two ends. In germline, CDR1 is GTSNPN, CDR2 SVGIG (reference sequence). This CDR3 has 13 residues. The CDR3, as DNA: TGTGCCTGGAGCCGGCTCAAGTTCGGGGAGCTGTTTTTT. Translating gives CAWSRLKFGELFF.

This chain connects TRBV9 to TRBJ2-7; D remains ambiguous. Trimming took off 0 bases at V and 10 bases at J, with 14 bases between the two ends. CDR1 is SGDLS, CDR2 YYNGEE, per germline. The CDR3 sequence is 13 residues long. CDR3 sequence reads: CASSVGPQGPQYF. The CDR3 DNA reads TGTGCCAGCAGCGTAGGCCCACAAGGCCCCCAGTACTTC. Full variable domain (missing parts from reference TRBV9 and TRBJ2-7): DSGVTQTPKHLITATGQRVTLRCSPRSGDLSVYWYQQSLDQGLQFLIQYYNGEERAKGNILERFSAQQFPDLHSELNLSSLELGDSALYFCASSVGPQGPQYFGPGTRLTVT.

The rearrangement uses TRBV6-5 and TRBJ2-3, with D uncertain. The CDR3 runs 14 residues. Germline CDR1 and CDR2: MNHEY and SVGAGI. V was trimmed by 7 bases and J by 3 bases, leaving 14 bases between them. The CDR3 loop is CASTLKAGTDTQYF. The CDR3 nucleotides are TGTGCCAGCACTTTGAAAGCTGGGACAGATACGCAGTATTTT.

The J gene is TRBJ2-7, the V gene TRBV6-1; 16 nucleotides line up with TRBD2. This CDR3 is 15 amino acids long. Per the germline V gene, CDR1 is MNHNS and CDR2 is SASEGT. Trimming removed 6 bases from V and 6 bases from J; junction bases left unmatched: 5. In nucleotides, the CDR3 is TGTGCCAGCAGGGGACTAGCGGGGGGGTTCTCCGAGCAGTACTTC. It codes for CASRGLAGGFSEQYF.

The genes are TRBV4-1 and TRBJ1-1, with D unclear. The V gene lost 2 bases and the J gene lost 7 bases, with 17 bases spanning the gap. CDR1 and CDR2 (germline): MGHRA, YSYEKL. CDR3 size: 15 residues. CDR3 amino acids: CASSQPLAGSLEAFF. CDR3 sequence (DNA): TGCGCCAGCAGCCAACCGCTGGCGGGGTCCCTTGAAGCTTTCTTT.

The V gene is TRBV10-3, the J gene TRBJ1-2, with TRBD1 identical over 8 bases. Germline values: CDR1 ENHRY, CDR2 SYGVKD. The CDR3 has 13 residues. The V segment lost 6 bases and the J segment 3 bases; nucleotides outside the gene matches: 3. CDR3 nucleotide sequence: TGTGCCATCAGGGACAGGGTGGACTATGGCTACACCTTC. Translated: CAIRDRVDYGYTF.

The chain's CDR3 is CATNGRAGGRNTIYF. The DNA of the CDR3 is TGTGCCACCAATGGGCGGGCCGGGGGTCGAAACACCATATATTTT. This chain connects TRBV15 to TRBJ1-3; D is perhaps TRBD1 (5 bases). Trimming removed 7 bases from V and 5 bases from J, with 18 bases in between. CDR3 length equals 15 residues. The germline V gene encodes CDR1 LNHNV and CDR2 YYDKDF (reference sequence). The whole variable domain, remainder taken from reference TRBV15 and TRBJ1-3, is DAMVIQNPRYQVTQFGKPVTLSCSQTLNHNVMYWYQQKSSQAPKLLFHYYDKDFNNEADTPDNFQSRRPNTSFCFLDIRSPGLGDTAMYLCATNGRAGGRNTIYFGEGSWLTVV.

A remark on this clone: Other DNA sequences in this specimen translate into the identical CDR3. The chain joins TRBV5-1 to TRBJ1-4; 8 bases match TRBD1. This CDR3 is 14 amino acids long. Germline V CDR1 and CDR2: SGHRS, YFSETQ. J lost 5 bases, V lost 4 bases, and 4 bases had no gene match. Here the CDR3 DNA reads TGCGCCAGCAGCCCCAGGACAGGGAATGAAAAACTGTTTTTT. It yields the protein CASSPRTGNEKLFF.

This clone was observed a handful of times. The chain joins TRBV10-2 to TRBJ1-1, with D hard to call. The germline V and J ends were trimmed by 3 bases and 1 base, with 6 bases remaining between them. The CDR3 has 13 residues. Germline-derived CDR1 and CDR2 are WSHSY and SAAADI. CDR3 residues: CASSEWGNTEAFF. Written as DNA, the CDR3 is TGCGCCAGCAGTGAATGGGGGAACACTGAAGCTTTCTTT.

The gene calls are TRBV19 and TRBJ1-1; D not certain. Germline V gene sequence: CDR1 LNHDA, CDR2 SQIVND (reference sequence). V was pared by 1 base and J by 0 bases, with 6 bases between. The CDR3 is 14 residues long. CDR3: CASSIASLNTEAFF. CDR3 nucleotides: TGTGCCAGTAGTATAGCCAGTTTGAACACTGAAGCTTTCTTT.

J is TRBJ2-3 and V is TRBV7-9; 9 bases agree with TRBD2. Per germline, CDR1 SEHNR and CDR2 FQNEAQ (reference sequence). The ends lost 5 bases at V and 0 bases at J; junction bases unmatched: 3. The CDR3 consists of 15 residues. This chain's CDR3 is CASSPSGMSTDTQYF. CDR3 in DNA: TGTGCCAGCAGCCCTAGCGGGATGAGCACAGATACGCAGTATTTT.

The chain combines TRBV7-9 with TRBJ2-4; a weak D match, TRBD2 (6 bases). Trimming pared 5 bases from V and 2 bases from J, leaving 19 bases between. CDR1 and CDR2 from the germline V gene are SEHNR and FQNEAQ (reference sequence). CDR3 size: 17 residues. The CDR3 here is CASSPESSGVTKNIQYF. The CDR3 coding sequence is TGTGCCAGCAGCCCAGAGAGTTCGGGGGTGACCAAAAACATTCAGTACTTC.

As for this clone: This sample also contains other DNA sequences that code for the same CDR3. CDR3 in DNA: TGCGCCAGCAGCTTGGGGCTGCAAGAGACCCAGTACTTC. It specifies CASSLGLQETQYF. The chain couples TRBV5-1 to TRBJ2-5; D not certain. Germline V gives CDR1 SGHRS, CDR2 YFSETQ. The CDR3 has 13 amino acids. V lost 0 bases and J 2 bases, leaving 5 bases between the germline ends.

V usage is TRBV6-6 and J usage is TRBJ1-1, with D possibly being TRBD1 (6 bases). The CDR3 has 15 residues. Germline assignment: CDR1 MNHNY and CDR2 SVGAGI (reference sequence). V was cut by 5 bases and J by 0 bases, with 13 bases left in between. CDR3 sequence (DNA): TGTGCCAGCAGTCCCCGGGACACCATGAACACTGAAGCTTTCTTT. It is translated as CASSPRDTMNTEAFF.

The chain has TRBV6-1 and TRBJ1-2, with D possibly matching TRBD1 (6 bases). The CDR3 extends over 13 amino acids. V dropped 3 bases and J dropped 8 bases, with 13 bases sitting between them. Germline assignment: CDR1 MNHNS and CDR2 SASEGT. As DNA, the CDR3 is TGTGCCAGCAGTGAGGACAGACGGTGGGGCTACACCTTC. This sequence encodes CASSEDRRWGYTF.

This chain joins TRBV12-5 and TRBJ2-7; 8 positions match TRBD1. The CDR3 contains 16 residues. Germline CDR1 LGHNT, CDR2 FRNRAP. The junction had 11 bases not matched to a gene; V was cut back by 0 bases and J by 7 bases. CDR3 loop: CASGLVTLQGAHEQYF. The CDR3, as DNA: TGTGCTAGTGGTTTGGTAACGCTGCAGGGGGCCCATGAGCAGTACTTC.

The rearrangement joins TRBV7-9 to TRBJ1-1; D uncertain. Germline loops: CDR1 SEHNR, CDR2 FQNEAQ (reference sequence). The CDR3 length is 15 residues. V gave up 2 bases and J gave up 3 bases, with 13 bases separating them. The CDR3 sequence is CASSLYNRRDTEAFF. The CDR3 bases are TGTGCCAGCAGCTTATACAACAGAAGAGACACTGAAGCTTTCTTT.

The V and J genes are TRBV11-1 and TRBJ2-7, with TRBD2 matching 9 bases. This CDR3 has 16 residues. V was clipped by 5 bases and J by 2 bases; unmatched bases: 10. Germline assignment: CDR1 SGHAT and CDR2 FQDESV (reference sequence). CDR3 sequence: CASSAGLAGATYEQYF. The CDR3 region has the DNA TGTGCCAGCAGCGCCGGTTTAGCGGGGGCAACCTACGAGCAGTACTTC.

Only a few counts were recorded for this clone. This rearrangement joins TRBV4-1 to TRBJ2-3; D remains unclear. V gave up 1 base and J gave up 6 bases, with 5 bases separating them. The CDR3 sequence is 12 residues long. Germline V gene data show CDR1 as MGHRA and CDR2 as YSYEKL. DNA for the CDR3: TGCGCCAGCAGCCAAGTTCCGGATACGCAGTATTTT. Protein product: CASSQVPDTQYF.

This clone was recorded only once. The chain has TRBV9 and TRBJ1-1; tentative D call: TRBD1 (5 bases). Deletions cut 0 bases from V and 5 bases from J, with 14 bases between. This CDR3 is 15 amino acids long. Germline CDR1 reads SGDLS; CDR2 reads YYNGEE. The CDR3 DNA reads as TGTGCCAGCAGCGTAGTCGGAGGGGTCGGAACTGAAGCTTTCTTT. Translating it yields CASSVVGGVGTEAFF.